This record concerns one T cell receptor (beta chain) sequence. The sample comes from a study of T cells in Graves' hyperthyroidism and ophthalmopathy. V dropped 5 bases and J dropped 4 bases, with 18 bases sitting between them. The CDR3 sequence is 15 residues long. Germline CDR1 LNHDA, CDR2 SQIVND (reference sequence). Researchers took RNA transcripts and amplified the TCR beta CDR3 regions from them. TCR CDR3 underwent first-round RT-PCR with the HTBI primer set. TCRdb ran MiXCR on the multiplex PCR reads and lists one entry per CDR3 protein. Among roughly 700,000 distinct CDR3 sequences listed, about 15% were seen once.

The origin of this receptor is a woman aged 18-35 years with Graves' hyperthyroidism. J is TRBJ2-7 and V is TRBV19, with a possible D match to TRBD2 (6 bases). The source material was blood. This CDR3 reads CASSPLGGSIYEQYF. The CDR3 nucleotides are TGTGCCAGTAGTCCTCTCGGGGGAAGTATTTACGAGCAGTACTTC. Using reference TRBV19 and TRBJ2-7 for the parts outside the CDR3, the full variable domain is DGGITQSPKYLFRKEGQNVTLSCEQNLNHDAMYWYRQDPGQGLRLIYYSQIVNDFQKGDIAEGYSVSREKKESFPLTVTSAQKNPTAFYLCASSPLGGSIYEQYFGPGTRLTVT.